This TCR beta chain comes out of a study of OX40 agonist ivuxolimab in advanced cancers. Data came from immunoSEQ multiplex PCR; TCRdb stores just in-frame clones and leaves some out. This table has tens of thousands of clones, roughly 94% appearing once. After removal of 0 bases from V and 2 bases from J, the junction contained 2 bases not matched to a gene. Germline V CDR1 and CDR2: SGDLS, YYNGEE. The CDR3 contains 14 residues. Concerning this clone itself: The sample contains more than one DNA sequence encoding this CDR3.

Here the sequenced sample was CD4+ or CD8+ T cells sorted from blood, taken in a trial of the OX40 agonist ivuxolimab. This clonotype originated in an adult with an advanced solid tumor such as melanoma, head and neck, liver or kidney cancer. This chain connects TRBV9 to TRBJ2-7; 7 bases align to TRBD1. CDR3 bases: TGTGCCAGCAGCGTAGGGACAGGCCCCTACGAGCAGTACTTC. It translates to CASSVGTGPYEQYF.